The source of this TCR beta chain is a study of blood T cell repertoires in COVID-19. Study context: The samples span acute and convalescent COVID-19 from the United States, Italy and Spain. The analysed material was cDNA or gDNA that came from T cells, B-cell-depleted T cells, or PBMCs.

Original data processing: Reference gene primers were amplified, and this amplification served to estimate nucleated cell counts. Sequencing was performed with immunoSEQ multiplex PCR; in TCRdb, only in-frame clones are kept and a portion is missing. V and J calls and clone size follow that table, whereas D and trimming were derived from the DNA. This repertoire shows around 37,000 clones, nearly 90% found once; its top ten account for 20% to 25%. This clone has only one observation. Trimming removed 5 bases from V and 0 bases from J, with 14 bases in between. The CDR3 consists of 15 residues. Looked up from germline, CDR1 is KGHSH and CDR2 is LQKENI.

Sequencing was carried out using peripheral blood. J is TRBJ2-7 and V is TRBV18; D may be TRBD1 (5 bases). This sequence originates from a man in his 60s with active or convalescent COVID-19. CDR3 in amino acids: CASSTTRTTSYEQYF. In DNA, the CDR3 is TGTGCCAGCTCAACGACAAGGACAACCTCCTACGAGCAGTACTTC.